This TCR beta chain was recorded in a study of blood T cell repertoires in COVID-19. Study context: Sources were T cells, B-cell-depleted T cells, or PBMCs; the material itself was cDNA or gDNA.

The protocol was immunoSEQ multiplex PCR, while the TCRdb copy is restricted to in-frame clones and leaves out a portion. The top ten hold just under 20% of the sample, which has under 130,000 clones, around 76% seen once. This clone was observed a single time. The sequencing sample was made of peripheral blood. This TCR was recovered from a woman in her 70s with acute or convalescent COVID-19.

The CDR3: CASNRGLGTNEKLFF. The DNA for the CDR3 is TGTGCCAGTAACAGGGGATTGGGCACTAATGAAAAACTGTTTTTT. The V and J genes are TRBV19 and TRBJ1-4; TRBD1 agrees at 7 bases. The CDR3 consists of 15 residues. V shed 7 bases, J shed 2 bases, and the junction held 7 bases outside the gene matches. Germline V gene lookup returns CDR1 LNHDA and CDR2 SQIVND (reference sequence).